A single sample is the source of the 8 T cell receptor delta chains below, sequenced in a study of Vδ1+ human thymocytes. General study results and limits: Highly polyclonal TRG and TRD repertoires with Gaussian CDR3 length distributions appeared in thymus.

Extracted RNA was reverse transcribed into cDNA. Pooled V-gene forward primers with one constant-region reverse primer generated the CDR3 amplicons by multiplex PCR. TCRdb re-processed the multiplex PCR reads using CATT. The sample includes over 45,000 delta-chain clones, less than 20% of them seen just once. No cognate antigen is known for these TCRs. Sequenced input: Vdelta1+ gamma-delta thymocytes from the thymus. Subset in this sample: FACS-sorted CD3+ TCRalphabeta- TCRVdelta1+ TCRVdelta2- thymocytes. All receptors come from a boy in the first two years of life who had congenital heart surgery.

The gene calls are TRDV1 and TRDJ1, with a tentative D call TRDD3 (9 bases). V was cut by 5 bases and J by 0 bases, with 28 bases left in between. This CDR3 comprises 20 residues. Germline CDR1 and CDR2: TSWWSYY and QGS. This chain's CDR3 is CALGNFLRARGIPYTDKLIF. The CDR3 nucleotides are TGTGCTCTTGGGAACTTCCTACGTGCCCGGGGGATACCGTACACCGATAAACTCATCTTT.

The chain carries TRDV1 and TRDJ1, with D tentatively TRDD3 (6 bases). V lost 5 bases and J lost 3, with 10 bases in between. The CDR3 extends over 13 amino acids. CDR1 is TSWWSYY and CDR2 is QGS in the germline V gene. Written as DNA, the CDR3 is TGTGCTCTTGGGAGGGGATTCTCCGATAAACTCATCTTT. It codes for CALGRGFSDKLIF.

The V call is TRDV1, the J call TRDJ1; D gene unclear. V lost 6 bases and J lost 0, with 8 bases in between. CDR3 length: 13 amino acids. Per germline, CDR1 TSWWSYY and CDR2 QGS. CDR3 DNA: TGTGCTCTTGGACCGGCGGACACCGATAAACTCATCTTT. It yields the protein CALGPADTDKLIF.

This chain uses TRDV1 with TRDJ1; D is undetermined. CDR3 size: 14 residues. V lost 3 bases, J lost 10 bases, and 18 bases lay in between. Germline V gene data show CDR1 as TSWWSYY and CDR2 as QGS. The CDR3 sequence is CALGEREPATRLIF. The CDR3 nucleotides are TGTGCTCTTGGGGAGAGGGAACCAGCTACTAGACTCATCTTT.

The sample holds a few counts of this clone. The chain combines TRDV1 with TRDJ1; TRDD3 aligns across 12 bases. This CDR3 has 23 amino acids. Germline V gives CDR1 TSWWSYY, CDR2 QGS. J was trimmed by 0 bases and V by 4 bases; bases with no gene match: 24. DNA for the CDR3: TGTGCTCTTGGGGCCGCCTCCTTCCTCCCGTACTGGGGGATACATTTGTACACCGATAAACTCATCTTT. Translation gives CALGAASFLPYWGIHLYTDKLIF.

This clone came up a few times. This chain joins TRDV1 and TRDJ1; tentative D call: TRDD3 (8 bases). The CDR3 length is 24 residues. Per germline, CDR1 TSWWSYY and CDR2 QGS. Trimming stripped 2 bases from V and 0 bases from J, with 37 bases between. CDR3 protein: CALGERAHSYYASGGHSYTDKLIF. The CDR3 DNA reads TGTGCTCTTGGGGAAAGGGCCCATTCCTACTACGCTTCTGGGGGACATTCCTACACCGATAAACTCATCTTT.

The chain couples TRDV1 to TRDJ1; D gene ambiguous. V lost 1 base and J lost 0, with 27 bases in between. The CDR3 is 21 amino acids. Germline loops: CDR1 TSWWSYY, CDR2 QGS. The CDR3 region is CALGERISALSQYRYTDKLIF. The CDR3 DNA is TGTGCTCTTGGGGAACGCATTTCCGCCTTGTCACAATACCGATACACCGATAAACTCATCTTT.

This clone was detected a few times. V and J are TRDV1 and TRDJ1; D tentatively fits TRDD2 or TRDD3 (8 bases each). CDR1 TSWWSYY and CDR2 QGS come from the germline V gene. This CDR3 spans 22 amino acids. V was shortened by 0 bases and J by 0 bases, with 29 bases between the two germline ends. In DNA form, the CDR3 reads TGTGCTCTTGGGGAACTCGGGCCTTCCTATTTGGACTGGGGGCTTTACACCGATAAACTCATCTTT. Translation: CALGELGPSYLDWGLYTDKLIF.